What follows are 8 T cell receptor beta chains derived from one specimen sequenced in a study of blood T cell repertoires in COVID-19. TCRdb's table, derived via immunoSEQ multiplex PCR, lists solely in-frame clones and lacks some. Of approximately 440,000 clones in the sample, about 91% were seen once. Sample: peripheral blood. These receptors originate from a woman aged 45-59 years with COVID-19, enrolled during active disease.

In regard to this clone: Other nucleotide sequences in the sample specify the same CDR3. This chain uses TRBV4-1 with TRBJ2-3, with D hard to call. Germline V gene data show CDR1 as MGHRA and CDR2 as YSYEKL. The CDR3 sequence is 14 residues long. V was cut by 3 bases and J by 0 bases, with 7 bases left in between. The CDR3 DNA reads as TGCGCCAGCAGCCACGTCACTAGCACAGATACGCAGTATTTT. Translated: CASSHVTSTDTQYF.

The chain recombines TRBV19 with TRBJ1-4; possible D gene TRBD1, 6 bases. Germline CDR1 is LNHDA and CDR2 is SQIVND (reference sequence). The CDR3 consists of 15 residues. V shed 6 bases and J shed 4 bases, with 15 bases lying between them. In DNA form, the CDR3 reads TGTGCCAGTAGGGACCGGCAGGGGAATAATGAAAAACTGTTTTTT. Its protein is CASRDRQGNNEKLFF.

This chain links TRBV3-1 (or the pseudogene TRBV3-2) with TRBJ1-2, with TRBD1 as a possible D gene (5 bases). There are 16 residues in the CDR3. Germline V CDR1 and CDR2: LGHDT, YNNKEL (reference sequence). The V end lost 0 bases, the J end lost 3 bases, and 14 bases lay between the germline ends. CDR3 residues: CASSQDTSGKDYGYTF. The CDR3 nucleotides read TGTGCCAGCAGCCAAGATACATCAGGGAAGGACTATGGCTACACCTTC.

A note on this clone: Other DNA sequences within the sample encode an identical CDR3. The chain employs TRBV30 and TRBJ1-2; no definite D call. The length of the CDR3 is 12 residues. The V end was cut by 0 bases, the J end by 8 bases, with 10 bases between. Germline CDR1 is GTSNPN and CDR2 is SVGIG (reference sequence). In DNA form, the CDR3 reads TGTGCCTGGAGTGTGGGAGGTAGGGGCTACACCTTC. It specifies CAWSVGGRGYTF.

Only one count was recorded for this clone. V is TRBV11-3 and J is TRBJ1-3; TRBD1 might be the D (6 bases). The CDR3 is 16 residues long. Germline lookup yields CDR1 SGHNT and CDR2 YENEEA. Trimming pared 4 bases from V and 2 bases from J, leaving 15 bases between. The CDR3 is CASSSGQGQTGNTIYF. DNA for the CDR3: TGTGCCAGCAGCTCCGGGCAGGGGCAGACTGGAAACACCATATATTTT. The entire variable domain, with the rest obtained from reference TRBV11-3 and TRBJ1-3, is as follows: EAGVVQSPRYKIIEKKQPVAFWCNPISGHNTLYWYLQNLGQGPELLIRYENEEAVDDSQLPKDRFSAERLKGVDSTLKIQPAELGDSAVYLCASSSGQGQTGNTIYFGEGSWLTVV.

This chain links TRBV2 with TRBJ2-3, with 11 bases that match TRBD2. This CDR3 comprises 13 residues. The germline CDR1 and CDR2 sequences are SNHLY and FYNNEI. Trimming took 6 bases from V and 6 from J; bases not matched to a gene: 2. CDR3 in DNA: TGTGCCAGCAGGAGACTAGCGGGGGATACGCAGTATTTT. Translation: CASRRLAGDTQYF.

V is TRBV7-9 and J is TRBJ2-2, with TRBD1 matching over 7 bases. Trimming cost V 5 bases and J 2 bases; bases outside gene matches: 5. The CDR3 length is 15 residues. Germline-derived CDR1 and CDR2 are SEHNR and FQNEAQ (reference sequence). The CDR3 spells CASSRQGTNTGELFF. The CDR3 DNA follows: TGTGCCAGCAGCCGACAGGGTACAAACACCGGGGAGCTGTTTTTT.

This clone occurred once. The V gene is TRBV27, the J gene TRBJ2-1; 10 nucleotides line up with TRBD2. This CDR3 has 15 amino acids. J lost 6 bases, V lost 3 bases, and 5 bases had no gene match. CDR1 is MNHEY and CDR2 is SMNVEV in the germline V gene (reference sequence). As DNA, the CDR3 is TGTGCCAGCAGTTTCGACAGCGGGGGGGCCAATGAGCAGTTCTTC. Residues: CASSFDSGGANEQFF.